A single sample is the source of the 18 T cell receptor beta chains below, sequenced in a study of cytomegalovirus exposure and HLA in healthy donors. With 60 Vbeta and 13 Jbeta primers, the PCR was carried out. Repertoires were generated with immunoSEQ multiplex PCR, while TCRdb's copy carries only in-frame clones and drops some. The table has about 130,000 clones, about four fifths seen once. Sequencing input: PBMCs. These receptor sequences come from a middle-aged woman in good health and CMV-seronegative.

This clone has more than one count but fewer than ten. This chain connects TRBV7-6 to TRBJ2-2, with 9 nucleotides matching TRBD1. Germline CDR1 reads SGHVS; CDR2 reads FNYEAQ. V shed 5 bases, J shed 5 bases, and the junction held 3 bases outside the gene matches. The CDR3 has 14 amino acids. This CDR3 reads CASSHGQGTGELFF. The CDR3 DNA follows: TGTGCCAGCAGCCACGGACAGGGGACCGGGGAGCTGTTTTTT. Based on the CDR3 plus reference TRBV7-6 and TRBJ2-2, the full variable domain is GAGVSQSPRYKVTKRGQDVALRCDPISGHVSLYWYRQALGQGPEFLTYFNYEAQQDKSGLPNDRFSAERPEGSISTLTIQRTEQRDSAMYRCASSHGQGTGELFFGEGSRLTVL.

This clone was observed a few times. The chain employs TRBV28 and TRBJ2-7, with TRBD2 matching 7 bases. The CDR3 loop spans 14 amino acids. The J segment lost 2 bases and the V segment lost 6 bases, leaving 7 bases of the junction unmatched. Germline V gene sequence: CDR1 MDHEN, CDR2 SYDVKM. In nucleotides, the CDR3 is TGTGCCAGCAGCTCGGGACTACCCCCCTACGAGCAGTACTTC. It translates to CASSSGLPPYEQYF.

The genes are TRBV7-8 and TRBJ2-7; 8 positions agree with TRBD1. Losses at the gene ends were 1 base for V and 6 bases for J; bases not matched to a gene: 5. Germline CDR1 is SGHVS and CDR2 is FQNEAQ. This CDR3 is built from 14 residues. The chain's CDR3 is CASSLGQGAGEQYF. In DNA form, the CDR3 reads TGTGCCAGCAGCTTAGGGCAGGGGGCTGGCGAGCAGTACTTC. Complete variable domain (other parts from reference TRBV7-8 and TRBJ2-7): GAGVSQSPRYKVAKRGQDVALRCDPISGHVSLFWYQQALGQGPEFLTYFQNEAQLDKSGLPSDRFFAERPEGSVSTLKIQRTQQEDSAVYLCASSLGQGAGEQYFGPGTRLTVT.

The chain uses TRBV29-1 and TRBJ2-1; 9 bases match TRBD2. This CDR3 comprises 15 residues. Germline V gives CDR1 SQVTM, CDR2 ANQGSEA. Trimming removed 5 bases from V and 0 bases from J; junction bases left unmatched: 5. The CDR3 DNA reads as TGCAGCGTTTGCGGGGGGGATCCCTCCTACAATGAGCAGTTCTTC. It encodes CSVCGGDPSYNEQFF.

V gene TRBV29-1 combines with J gene TRBJ2-1, with unresolved D. The CDR3 runs 11 residues. V lost 5 bases, J lost 3 bases, and 5 bases lay in between. The germline V gene encodes CDR1 SQVTM and CDR2 ANQGSEA. The chain's CDR3 is CSVPYYNEQFF. In nucleotides, the CDR3 is TGCAGCGTTCCCTACTACAATGAGCAGTTCTTC.

The CDR3 DNA is TGCAGCGTCGATGACAATAAAGAGACCCAGTACTTC. It is translated as CSVDDNKETQYF. The chain employs TRBV29-1 and TRBJ2-5; no definite D call. Germline V gene sequence: CDR1 SQVTM, CDR2 ANQGSEA. The CDR3 consists of 12 residues. The germline V and J ends were trimmed by 6 bases and 3 bases, with 11 bases remaining between them.

This clone has only one observation. An end of the junction does not agree with germline; a read error may underlie this. The chain is built from TRBV6-1 and TRBJ1-1, with a tentative D call TRBD1 (5 bases). This CDR3 is 15 amino acids long. Per germline, CDR1 MNHNS and CDR2 SASEGT. CDR3 sequence: CSSSGGGLLNTEAFF. CDR3 nucleotide sequence: TGTTCCAGCAGTGGGGGGGGACTTCTGAACACTGAAGCTTTCTTT.

V is TRBV29-1 and J is TRBJ2-5, with D possibly being TRBD2 (6 bases). This CDR3 region has 12 residues. Germline CDR1 and CDR2: SQVTM and ANQGSEA. The V gene lost 8 bases and the J gene lost 5 bases, with 15 bases spanning the gap. This CDR3 reads CSSLTAGETQYF. The CDR3 DNA sequence: TGCAGCTCCCTGACCGCGGGGGAGACCCAGTACTTC.

This chain joins TRBV9 and TRBJ2-3; a possible D gene is TRBD2 (6 bases). The CDR3 is 16 residues long. Germline lookup yields CDR1 SGDLS and CDR2 YYNGEE. V was shortened by 0 bases and J by 5 bases, with 16 bases between the two germline ends. The CDR3 DNA reads TGTGCCAGCAGCGTAGCGTCGCGGGGTGGGGGAGATACGCAGTATTTT. Translation gives CASSVASRGGGDTQYF.

V usage is TRBV28 and J usage is TRBJ2-7; 7 nucleotides agree with TRBD2. The CDR3 totals 16 residues. Germline lookup yields CDR1 MDHEN and CDR2 SYDVKM. J lost 2 bases, V lost 5 bases, and 12 bases had no gene match. The CDR3 DNA is TGTGCCAGCAGTCCCTCCACTAGCGACTATCCCTACGAGCAGTACTTC. Its protein is CASSPSTSDYPYEQYF.

The chain employs TRBV28 and TRBJ1-2; D might be TRBD1 (6 bases). Germline V gives CDR1 MDHEN, CDR2 SYDVKM. CDR3 length equals 13 residues. V was trimmed by 3 bases and J by 7 bases, leaving 12 bases between them. The CDR3 coding sequence is TGTGCCAGCAGTTTCTCAGGGGTCGTTGGCTACACCTTC. Its protein is CASSFSGVVGYTF.

The chain couples TRBV7-3 to TRBJ2-1, with D perhaps TRBD2 (6 bases). This CDR3 comprises 13 residues. The germline gives CDR1 SGHTA, CDR2 FQGTGA. Deletions cut 5 bases from V and 9 bases from J, with 14 bases between. The CDR3 sequence: CASSPEGGREQFF. DNA of the CDR3: TGTGCCAGCAGCCCCGAAGGAGGGCGTGAGCAGTTCTTC.

This chain links TRBV15 with TRBJ1-5; 7 nucleotides agree with TRBD1. CDR1 and CDR2 from the germline V gene are LNHNV and YYDKDF (reference sequence). Trimming took 2 bases from V and 1 from J; bases not matched to a gene: 11. The CDR3 totals 18 residues. Here the CDR3 reads CATSRSAGGRTSNQPQHF. The CDR3 DNA is TGTGCCACCAGCAGATCAGCAGGGGGAAGAACAAGCAATCAGCCCCAGCATTTT. Supplemented by reference TRBV15 and TRBJ1-5, the full variable domain reads DAMVIQNPRYQVTQFGKPVTLSCSQTLNHNVMYWYQQKSSQAPKLLFHYYDKDFNNEADTPDNFQSRRPNTSFCFLDIRSPGLGDTAMYLCATSRSAGGRTSNQPQHFGDGTRLSIL.

The J gene is TRBJ1-1, the V gene TRBV6-5, with a weak D call TRBD1 (6 bases). V lost 0 bases and J lost 7, with 15 bases in between. CDR1 is MNHEY, CDR2 SVGAGI, per germline. The CDR3 covers 15 residues. The CDR3 sequence is CASSYSSMTGIEAFF. CDR3 in DNA: TGTGCCAGCAGTTACTCGAGTATGACAGGTATTGAAGCTTTCTTT.

This clone was observed a few times. V and J are TRBV19 and TRBJ1-3, with a weak D call TRBD1 (5 bases). Germline V CDR1 and CDR2: LNHDA, SQIVND (reference sequence). The CDR3 is 15 residues long. V lost 3 bases to trimming and J lost 1 base, with 10 bases between them. CDR3 amino acids: CASSMARASGNTIYF. The DNA for the CDR3 is TGTGCCAGTAGTATGGCCAGGGCATCTGGAAACACCATATATTTT.

A note on this clone: Germline and junction disagree at one end, which may indicate a read error. The same CDR3 arises from other DNA sequences in this sample as well. The J gene is TRBJ1-1, the V gene TRBV6-5; no clear D gene. This CDR3 is 13 amino acids long. Germline V gene data show CDR1 as MNHEY and CDR2 as SVGAGI. CDR3 protein: CTTTSDPNTEAFF. As DNA, the CDR3 is TGCACTACAACTTCCGATCCGAACACTGAAGCTTTCTTC.

The chain carries TRBV11-2 and TRBJ1-2; no firm D call. CDR1 and CDR2 from the germline V gene are SGHAT and FQNNGV. This CDR3 region has 11 residues. The V and J ends lost 5 bases and 2 bases respectively, with 3 bases between them. The DNA for the CDR3 is TGTGCCAGCAGCCCAAACTATGGCTACACCTTC. It yields the protein CASSPNYGYTF.

The gene calls are TRBV16 and TRBJ1-1; D remains ambiguous. The V end was cut by 0 bases, the J end by 11 bases, with 16 bases between. CDR1 and CDR2 (germline): KGHSY, FQNENV. The CDR3 runs 14 residues. The CDR3 sequence: CASSQSGVVLGAFF. In DNA form, the CDR3 reads TGTGCCAGCAGCCAATCGGGAGTGGTCTTAGGTGCTTTCTTT.